Listed below are T cell receptor beta chains from one sample, sequenced in a study of T-cell reconstitution after alpha-beta-depleted transplantation in children. MiXCR was run by TCRdb on the PCR reads, yielding one entry per CDR3 protein. The sample carries 210,000 or so distinct CDR3 sequences, around 9.6% recorded once. The source was PBMCs from the stem cell graft donor, collected from the stem cell graft. These receptors were taken from a human donor who donated a stem cell graft to a child with acute lymphoblastic leukemia. The CDR3 runs from the conserved cysteine through the conserved F or W. The order of the fields is V gene, D gene, J gene, clone size, CDR3 protein, CDR3 DNA. D genes are given only for firm matches. The listing skips clone size in some rows; elsewhere it reads once, few, many or a size class.

TRBV4-2	TRBD2	TRBJ2-5	few	CASSHPISGVNQETQYF	TGTGCCAGCAGCCACCCGATTAGCGGGGTTAACCAAGAGACCCAGTACTTC
TRBV19	NA	TRBJ2-3	NA	CASSIQAGRLYTDTQYF	TGTGCCAGTAGTATACAGGCAGGACGACTGTACACAGATACGCAGTATTTT
TRBV5-1	NA	TRBJ1-2	NA	CAGRREPTSNYGYTF	TGCGCCGGCCGTCGAGAACCGACTTCTAACTATGGCTACACCTTC
TRBV15	NA	TRBJ2-7	NA	CATKYEYAYEQYF	TGTGCCACCAAGTACGAATATGCGTACGAGCAGTACTTC
TRBV12-3/TRBV12-4	NA	TRBJ1-2	NA	CASSLGFHGYTF	TGTGCCAGCAGTTTAGGGTTCCATGGCTACACCTTC
TRBV7-2	NA	TRBJ2-1	NA	CASSYRADSYNEQFF	TGTGCCAGCAGCTACAGGGCCGACTCCTACAATGAGCAGTTCTTC
TRBV9	NA	TRBJ1-6	many	CASSVGTSVSSPLHF	TGTGCCAGCAGCGTGGGGACGTCCGTCAGTTCACCCCTCCACTTT
TRBV19	NA	TRBJ2-1	NA	CASTLTGGYNEQFF	TGTGCCAGTACCTTGACAGGAGGCTACAATGAGCAGTTCTTC
TRBV6-1	NA	TRBJ1-6	NA	CASSQTDYNSPLHF	TGTGCCAGCAGCCAGACCGACTATAATTCACCCCTCCACTTT
TRBV20-1	NA	TRBJ2-5	few	CSASAGLKETQYF	TGCAGTGCTAGCGCGGGGCTTAAAGAGACCCAGTACTTC
TRBV27	NA	TRBJ2-1	NA	CASIRRWQSYNEQFF	TGTGCCAGCATACGGCGGTGGCAGAGCTACAATGAGCAGTTCTTC
TRBV7-2	NA	TRBJ2-5	many	CASSFRGETQYF	TGTGCCAGCAGCTTCAGAGGGGAGACCCAGTACTTC
TRBV5-1	NA	TRBJ1-1	NA	CASSLVGGLGMGTEAFF	TGCGCCAGCAGCTTGGTCGGGGGCTTGGGAATGGGGACTGAAGCTTTCTTT
TRBV20-1	TRBD1	TRBJ2-5	NA	CSARVGTGNSETQYF	TGCAGTGCTAGAGTAGGGACAGGGAATTCGGAGACCCAGTACTTC
TRBV12-3/TRBV12-4	NA	TRBJ1-2	many	CASNLGQGYGYTF	TGTGCCAGCAACTTAGGTCAGGGCTATGGCTACACCTTC
TRBV12-3/TRBV12-4	NA	TRBJ1-5	few	CASSPRGSNQPQHF	TGTGCCAGCAGCCCTAGGGGAAGCAATCAGCCCCAGCATTTT
TRBV2	NA	TRBJ2-5	NA	CASEGTQETQYF	TGTGCCAGCGAAGGGACCCAAGAGACCCAGTACTTC
TRBV12-3/TRBV12-4	NA	TRBJ2-3	many	CASSPAIGTQYF	TGTGCCAGCAGTCCCGCTATAGGAACGCAGTATTTT
TRBV7-6	TRBD2	TRBJ2-7	NA	CASSLVPSGGSPTLYEQYF	TGTGCCAGCAGCTTGGTCCCTAGCGGGGGTTCCCCAACGCTCTACGAGCAGTACTTC
TRBV20-1	TRBD2	TRBJ2-2	few	CSARETNSGVSGELFF	TGCAGTGCTAGAGAAACCAATAGCGGGGTGTCCGGGGAGCTGTTTTTT